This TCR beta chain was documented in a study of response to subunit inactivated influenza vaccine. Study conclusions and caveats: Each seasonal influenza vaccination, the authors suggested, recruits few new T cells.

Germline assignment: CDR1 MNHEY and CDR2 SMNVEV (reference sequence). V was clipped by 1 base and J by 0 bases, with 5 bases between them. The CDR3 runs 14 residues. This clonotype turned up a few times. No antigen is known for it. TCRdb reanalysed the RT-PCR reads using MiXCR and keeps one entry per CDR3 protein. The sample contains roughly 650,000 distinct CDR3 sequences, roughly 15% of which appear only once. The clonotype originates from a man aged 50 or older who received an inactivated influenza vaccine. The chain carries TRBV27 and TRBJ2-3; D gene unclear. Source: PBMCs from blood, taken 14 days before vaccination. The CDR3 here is CASSLWVSTDTQYF. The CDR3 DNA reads TGTGCCAGCAGTTTATGGGTCAGCACAGATACGCAGTATTTT.